The clone carrying this T cell receptor beta chain was seen only a few times. The sample originates from a study of cytomegalovirus exposure and HLA in healthy donors. Primers for the PCR totalled 60 Vbeta and 13 Jbeta. Method: immunoSEQ multiplex PCR; TCRdb's copy keeps in-frame clones and lacks some. The data hold roughly 130,000 clones, with less than 85% observed a single time. In germline, CDR1 is LNHNV, CDR2 YYDKDF (reference sequence). V shed 6 bases and J shed 2 bases, with 8 bases lying between them. The CDR3 covers 12 residues. The sequencing input was PBMCs. The chain has TRBV15 and TRBJ2-7, with a possible D match to TRBD1 (6 bases). This TCR came from a male donor in good health and CMV-seronegative. CDR3 residues: CATSGQTYEQYF. Written as DNA, the CDR3 is TGTGCCACCAGTGGACAGACCTACGAGCAGTACTTC.